One sample yielded the 28 T cell receptor beta chains listed below, sequenced in a study of CD8 T cells in ankylosing spondylitis. General study results and limits: Ankylosing spondylitis blood appeared to carry a characteristic TCR beta motif of eight or nine highly homologous variants.

TCRdb re-derived calls from the 5' RACE reads in MiXCR, one entry per CDR3 protein. The sample has approximately 400,000 distinct CDR3 sequences, more than 15% seen once. No cognate antigen is known for these TCRs. The sequenced sample consisted of blood, either unsorted or a sorted T cell fraction (not recorded which). The receptors stem from a male donor with ankylosing spondylitis.

The chain links TRBV20-1 to TRBJ1-1, with D perhaps TRBD1 (6 bases). Germline V gene data show CDR1 as DFQATT and CDR2 as SNEGSKA (reference sequence). The CDR3 runs 14 residues. V lost 3 bases, J lost 1 base, and 12 bases lay in between. CDR3 coding DNA: TGCAGTGCTAGGGGGGGGACAACGAACACTGAAGCTTTCTTT. Its protein product is CSARGGTTNTEAFF.

CDR3 amino acids: CASSYVTSGRLEQFF. CDR3 nucleotide sequence: TGTGCCAGCAGCTATGTAACTAGCGGGAGGCTTGAGCAGTTCTTC. The J gene is TRBJ2-1, the V gene TRBV5-6; 12 nucleotides match TRBD2. The CDR3 is 15 residues long. V shed 3 bases and J 9 bases; nucleotides not matched to a gene: 7. Germline assignment: CDR1 SGHDT and CDR2 YYEEEE.

This clonotype has more than one count but fewer than ten. V is TRBV10-2 and J is TRBJ1-2, with D uncertain. Germline V lookup: CDR1 WSHSY, CDR2 SAAADI. V lost 6 bases to trimming and J lost 1 base, with 6 bases between them. The CDR3 has 12 amino acids. In nucleotides, the CDR3 is TGCGCCAGCAGGGTGGTTAACTATGGCTACACCTTC. Protein: CASRVVNYGYTF.

The J gene is TRBJ1-1, the V gene TRBV7-9; TRBD1 matches at 10 bases. Germline-derived CDR1 and CDR2 are SEHNR and FQNEAQ (reference sequence). The trim removed 4 bases at V and 11 bases at J, leaving 7 bases unmatched. CDR3 size: 13 residues. The CDR3 is CASSSRQGAGAFF. The DNA for the CDR3 is TGTGCCAGCAGCTCCCGACAGGGGGCTGGGGCTTTCTTT.

This clonotype was counted between two and nine times. The V gene is TRBV27, the J gene TRBJ2-7; 9 nucleotides align to TRBD1. From germline, CDR1 is MNHEY and CDR2 SMNVEV (reference sequence). The CDR3 has 12 amino acids. V trimming: 8 bases; J trimming: 2 bases; junction bases outside the gene matches: 1. CDR3 residues: CASRQGAYEQYF. The CDR3 nucleotides read TGTGCCAGCCGACAGGGGGCCTACGAGCAGTACTTC.

Only a few counts were recorded for this clonotype. The genes are TRBV24-1 and TRBJ2-3, with TRBD2 as a possible D gene (6 bases). V was trimmed by 4 bases and J by 4 bases, leaving 8 bases between them. The CDR3 length is 13 residues. Germline CDR1 and CDR2: KGHDR and SFDVKD. CDR3 nucleotide sequence: TGTGCCACCAGTGAGGGGGGTGCAGATACGCAGTATTTT. Translating gives CATSEGGADTQYF.

This clonotype came up a few times. The chain links TRBV5-1 to TRBJ2-1; 8 bases line up with TRBD2. V shed 0 bases and J 5 bases; nucleotides not matched to a gene: 13. The CDR3 contains 18 residues. Looked up from germline, CDR1 is SGHRS and CDR2 is YFSETQ. The CDR3 loop is CASSLALAAGGRDNEQFF. In DNA, the CDR3 is TGCGCCAGCAGCTTGGCCCTGGCGGCGGGAGGTCGGGACAATGAGCAGTTCTTC.

On this clonotype itself: The conserved phenylalanine or tryptophan is not found at the CDR3 terminus, so this likely reflects a read error. The chain employs TRBV5-1 and TRBJ2-3; D gene ambiguous. Germline CDR1 and CDR2: SGHRS and YFSETQ. V was pared by 1 base and J by 6 bases, with 9 bases between. This CDR3 comprises 13 residues. The CDR3 reads CASSLREADTQYL. CDR3 nucleotides: TGCGCCAGCAGCTTGAGGGAAGCCGATACGCAGTATCTT.

This clonotype has just a few counts. V is TRBV5-1 and J is TRBJ2-1; D is perhaps TRBD2 (6 bases). CDR1 SGHRS and CDR2 YFSETQ come from the germline V gene. CDR3 length: 16 amino acids. Trimming pared 0 bases from V and 3 bases from J, leaving 13 bases between. CDR3 residues: CASSLVGSGIYNEQFF. The CDR3, as DNA: TGCGCCAGCAGCTTGGTCGGTAGCGGCATCTACAATGAGCAGTTCTTC.

The chain has TRBV15 and TRBJ2-2; 7 bases match TRBD1. Trimming removed 3 bases from V and 4 bases from J; junction bases left unmatched: 8. Germline-derived CDR1 and CDR2 are LNHNV and YYDKDF (reference sequence). This CDR3 is built from 16 residues. The CDR3 loop is CATSSVQTGSTGELFF. The DNA for the CDR3 is TGTGCCACCAGCAGCGTTCAGACAGGGAGCACCGGGGAGCTGTTTTTT. The variable domain in full, completed from reference TRBV15 and TRBJ2-2, reads DAMVIQNPRYQVTQFGKPVTLSCSQTLNHNVMYWYQQKSSQAPKLLFHYYDKDFNNEADTPDNFQSRRPNTSFCFLDIRSPGLGDTAMYLCATSSVQTGSTGELFFGEGSRLTVL.

In this sample, this clonotype turned up a few times. This chain links TRBV12-3 or TRBV12-4 with TRBJ1-5; tentatively, D is TRBD1 (5 bases). V was pared by 6 bases and J by 6 bases, with 9 bases between. The CDR3 is 12 residues long. CDR3 loop: CASSSDSQPQHF. CDR3 coding DNA: TGTGCCAGCAGCTCCGACAGTCAGCCCCAGCATTTT.

J is TRBJ2-5 and V is TRBV20-1; D not resolved. Trimming cost V 3 bases and J 8 bases, with 16 bases left between them. Germline loops: CDR1 DFQATT, CDR2 SNEGSKA (reference sequence). This CDR3 region has 13 residues. As DNA, the CDR3 is TGCAGTGCTAGTGGCGCCCAATGGGGTACCCAGTACTTC. This translates into CSASGAQWGTQYF.

The chain uses TRBV5-1 and TRBJ1-1, with D possibly being TRBD1 (6 bases). CDR1 is SGHRS and CDR2 is YFSETQ in the germline V gene. The germline V and J ends were trimmed by 4 bases and 0 bases, with 19 bases remaining between them. The CDR3 has 17 amino acids. CDR3 loop: CASSPRGGRIMNTEAFF. Written as DNA, the CDR3 is TGCGCCAGCAGCCCCCGGGGGGGCCGGATAATGAACACTGAAGCTTTCTTT.

This clonotype was recorded a few times. This sequence joins TRBV6-1 and TRBJ2-5; a possible D gene is TRBD1 (6 bases). Germline V gene sequence: CDR1 MNHNS, CDR2 SASEGT. The CDR3 runs to 15 residues. Trimming cost V 4 bases and J 5 bases, with 17 bases left between them. CDR3 protein: CASSGGQSSEETQYF. The CDR3 DNA follows: TGTGCCAGCAGTGGGGGGCAGTCATCAGAGGAGACCCAGTACTTC.

This clonotype was recorded at least ten times. The chain recombines TRBV12-3 or TRBV12-4 with TRBJ1-2; no clear D. The V and J ends lost 2 bases and 5 bases respectively, with 15 bases between them. The CDR3 totals 15 residues. The CDR3 protein is CASSLRTHDPYGYTF. In nucleotides, the CDR3 is TGTGCCAGCAGTTTACGGACCCACGACCCTTATGGCTACACCTTC.

This clonotype was recorded only once. The gene calls are TRBV5-6 and TRBJ1-2; 9 bases fit TRBD1. This CDR3 spans 15 amino acids. CDR1 is SGHDT, CDR2 YYEEEE, per germline. V gave up 4 bases and J gave up 3 bases; unmatched junction bases: 7. The CDR3 protein is CASSPWDRVDYGYTF. Written as DNA, the CDR3 is TGTGCCAGCAGCCCGTGGGACAGGGTGGACTATGGCTACACCTTC. Using reference TRBV5-6 and TRBJ1-2 for the parts outside the CDR3, the full variable domain is DAGVTQSPTHLIKTRGQQVTLRCSPKSGHDTVSWYQQALGQGPQFIFQYYEEEERQRGNFPDRFSGHQFPNYSSELNVNALLLGDSALYLCASSPWDRVDYGYTFGSGTRLTVV.

V usage is TRBV6-1 and J usage is TRBJ2-1; 8 positions agree with TRBD2. J lost 7 bases, V lost 5 bases, and 13 bases had no gene match. Germline CDR1 is MNHNS and CDR2 is SASEGT. This CDR3 has 16 amino acids. As DNA, the CDR3 is TGTGCCAGCAGTCCCCGGGACTATCGGGGGGGGAATGAGCAGTTCTTC. This translates into CASSPRDYRGGNEQFF.

This clonotype was counted between two and nine times. The rearrangement uses TRBV7-9 and TRBJ1-1; TRBD1 might be the D (5 bases). V dropped 5 bases and J dropped 3 bases, with 19 bases sitting between them. In germline, CDR1 is SEHNR, CDR2 FQNEAQ (reference sequence). The CDR3 has 16 residues. The CDR3 reads CASSPWRTQRDTEAFF. The CDR3 region has the DNA TGTGCCAGCAGCCCATGGCGGACACAAAGGGACACTGAAGCTTTCTTT.

This chain connects TRBV20-1 to TRBJ2-7; 7 nucleotides agree with TRBD2. This CDR3 spans 10 amino acids. Germline CDR1 DFQATT, CDR2 SNEGSKA (reference sequence). With V trimmed by 6 bases and J by 7 bases, 3 bases remained unmatched. The CDR3 DNA sequence: TGCAGTGCATCCGGGAGGGAGCAGTACTTC. Translated: CSASGREQYF.

The V call is TRBV5-1, the J call TRBJ1-2; 7 positions match TRBD1. CDR1 SGHRS and CDR2 YFSETQ come from the germline V gene. The CDR3 extends over 14 amino acids. V gave up 4 bases and J gave up 5 bases; unmatched junction bases: 8. CDR3 residues: CASSPNRGGYGYTF. DNA for the CDR3: TGCGCCAGCAGCCCTAACAGGGGCGGATATGGCTACACCTTC.

The rearrangement links TRBV9 to TRBJ2-7, with 8 bases aligning to TRBD2. Per germline, CDR1 SGDLS and CDR2 YYNGEE. The V segment lost 10 bases and the J segment 7 bases; nucleotides outside the gene matches: 13. CDR3 length: 13 amino acids. The CDR3 spells CAPTREGVGEQYF. CDR3 nucleotide sequence: TGTGCCCCCACCCGGGAGGGAGTGGGAGAGCAGTACTTC. The variable domain in full, completed from reference TRBV9 and TRBJ2-7, reads DSGVTQTPKHLITATGQRVTLRCSPRSGDLSVYWYQQSLDQGLQFLIQYYNGEERAKGNILERFSAQQFPDLHSELNLSSLELGDSALYFCAPTREGVGEQYFGPGTRLTVT.

About this clonotype itself: One junction end does not reproduce the germline sequence, and a read error may be involved. J is TRBJ2-1 and V is TRBV20-1, with a possible D match to TRBD2 (6 bases). The CDR3 consists of 18 residues. Germline CDR1 and CDR2: DFQATT and SNEGSKA (reference sequence). The CDR3, as DNA: TGCAGTGCTAGAGATAGGAGACCAGGAAGTATGGGGGGAACTGAGGAGTTCTTC. It encodes CSARDRRPGSMGGTEEFF.

This chain uses TRBV5-1 with TRBJ2-3; TRBD2 agrees at 7 bases. The V gene's germline CDR1 is SGHRS and CDR2 YFSETQ. V lost 5 bases and J lost 6; bases outside the gene matches: 12. CDR3 length: 15 residues. Here the CDR3 DNA reads TGCGCCAGCAGTCGCCGGGGCGGGAGTACCGATACGCAGTATTTT. The encoded protein is CASSRRGGSTDTQYF.

The chain links TRBV7-8 to TRBJ1-6; 8 positions agree with TRBD1. The CDR3 has 17 residues. Trimming took 1 base from V and 0 from J; bases not matched to a gene: 2. Germline-derived CDR1 and CDR2 are SGHVS and FQNEAQ. CDR3 residues: CASSLGQGSSYNSPLHF. CDR3 bases: TGTGCCAGCAGCTTAGGACAGGGGAGCTCCTATAATTCACCCCTCCACTTT.

J is TRBJ2-7 and V is TRBV6-1; 8 nucleotides agree with TRBD1. CDR3 length equals 14 residues. The trim removed 3 bases at V and 5 bases at J, leaving 6 bases unmatched. Looked up from germline, CDR1 is MNHNS and CDR2 is SASEGT. CDR3 nucleotides: TGTGCCAGCAGTGAGGCCAGGGGGCTGAACGAGCAGTACTTC. Its translation: CASSEARGLNEQYF.

This clonotype has a handful of counts. The chain couples TRBV7-2 to TRBJ1-1, with 7 bases identical to TRBD1. Looked up from germline, CDR1 is SGHTA and CDR2 is FQGNSA. This CDR3 comprises 15 residues. V lost 5 bases to trimming and J lost 0 bases; unmatched junction nucleotides: 6. The CDR3 DNA follows: TGTGCCAGCAGCGACCGGGACAGCATGAACACTGAAGCTTTCTTT. It translates to CASSDRDSMNTEAFF.

The V call is TRBV29-1, the J call TRBJ1-5; tentative D call: TRBD1 (6 bases). CDR1 is SQVTM and CDR2 is ANQGSEA in the germline V gene. This CDR3 comprises 13 residues. V lost 3 bases and J 4 bases, leaving 10 bases between the germline ends. The CDR3 sequence: CSVEGQGNQPQHF. The CDR3 coding sequence is TGCAGCGTTGAGGGGCAGGGGAATCAGCCCCAGCATTTT.

CDR3 nucleotides: TGCAGTGCTAGCCGCCTCAGACTGGGCCCGACTAGCACAGATACGCAGTATTTT. Its protein product is CSASRLRLGPTSTDTQYF. The chain combines TRBV20-1 with TRBJ2-3; no clear D. Trimming stripped 3 bases from V and 0 bases from J, with 22 bases between. From germline, CDR1 is DFQATT and CDR2 SNEGSKA (reference sequence). The CDR3 is made up of 18 amino acids.